A single sample gave rise to the 29 T cell receptor beta chains below, sequenced in a study of CD8+CD57+ T cells in acquired aplastic anemia. Only patients with CD8+CD57+ cell expansion on flow cytometry were chosen for sequencing. The use of genomic DNA as template underpinned the TCR beta VDJ and CDR3 profiling. TCRdb itself ran the reads through MiXCR, one entry per CDR3 protein. The sample has 300,000 or so distinct CDR3 sequences; 56% are singletons. Sequencing was carried out using sorted CD4+, CD8+, or CD8+CD57+ T cells (not recorded which) from PBMCs. These TCRs come from a human donor with aplastic anemia.

V gene TRBV2 combines with J gene TRBJ1-1; no clear D. Trimming left V 5 bases short and J 4 bases short, with 17 bases between. The CDR3 sequence is 15 residues long. The germline CDR1 and CDR2 sequences are SNHLY and FYNNEI. The CDR3 here is CASSQRAPVGTEAFF. In nucleotides, the CDR3 is TGTGCCAGCAGTCAACGGGCCCCGGTAGGCACTGAAGCTTTCTTT. Combining the CDR3 with reference TRBV2 and TRBJ1-1 gives the whole variable domain EPEVTQTPSHQVTQMGQEVILRCVPISNHLYFYWYRQILGQKVEFLVSFYNNEISEKSEIFDDQFSVERPDGSNFTLKIRSTKLEDSAMYFCASSQRAPVGTEAFFGQGTRLTVV.

As concerns this clonotype: Possible read error: a much larger clone is one base away. This rearrangement joins TRBV29-1 to TRBJ2-7, with 7 positions matching TRBD1. Germline V gives CDR1 SQVTM, CDR2 ANQGSEA. V shed 2 bases and J 3 bases; nucleotides not matched to a gene: 4. The CDR3 is 13 residues long. CDR3 region: CSVEWDSFYEQYF. The CDR3 region has the DNA TGCAGCGTTGAATGGGACAGTTTCTACGAGCAGTACTTC.

Only one count was recorded for this clonotype. This chain joins TRBV2 and TRBJ1-2; D gene ambiguous. Germline values: CDR1 SNHLY, CDR2 FYNNEI. Trimming took 8 bases from V and 8 from J, leaving 12 bases between them. The CDR3 has 11 amino acids. The CDR3: CASRAKGGYTF. The CDR3 DNA reads TGTGCCAGCCGTGCGAAGGGAGGCTACACCTTC.

This clonotype was seen a handful of times. V gene TRBV20-1 combines with J gene TRBJ1-5; D is uncertain. The CDR3 extends over 12 amino acids. The germline V gene has CDR1 DFQATT and CDR2 SNEGSKA (reference sequence). V lost 4 bases and J 1 base, leaving 5 bases between the germline ends. Here the CDR3 reads CSATISNQPQHF. The CDR3 nucleotides read TGCAGTGCTACAATAAGCAATCAGCCCCAGCATTTT.

This clonotype was counted a few times. The J gene is TRBJ1-2, the V gene TRBV5-6; D is unresolved. CDR1 and CDR2 (germline): SGHDT, YYEEEE. The CDR3 extends over 13 amino acids. Trimming removed 4 bases at V and 8 bases at J, with 15 bases between. The CDR3 reads CASSRQTAGGYTF. The CDR3 DNA sequence: TGTGCCAGCAGCCGACAAACCGCGGGGGGCTACACCTTC.

The chain couples TRBV19 to TRBJ2-1; the D is unclear. The germline gives CDR1 LNHDA, CDR2 SQIVND (reference sequence). Trimming stripped 3 bases from V and 5 bases from J, with 11 bases between. The CDR3 is 14 amino acids. CDR3 residues: CASSIFSGDNEQFF. In DNA form, the CDR3 reads TGTGCCAGTAGTATCTTTTCCGGAGACAATGAGCAGTTCTTC.

This clonotype was picked up a small number of times. It may be a read error: a sequence one base away is much more abundant. The chain uses TRBV5-1 and TRBJ2-2; 10 nucleotides line up with TRBD2. Looked up from germline, CDR1 is SGHRS and CDR2 is YFSETQ. This CDR3 spans 15 amino acids. The chain's CDR3 is CASGLAGGHTGELFF. The CDR3 nucleotides read TGCGCCAGCGGCTTAGCGGGAGGTCACACCGGGGAGCTGTTTTTT.

The genes are TRBV7-9 and TRBJ2-7; 7 bases are shared with TRBD1. Germline V gene lookup returns CDR1 SEHNR and CDR2 FQNEAQ (reference sequence). CDR3 length equals 15 residues. Germline trimming cut 3 bases from V and 5 bases from J; bases unmatched to any gene: 10. CDR3: CASSLNGQGVDEQYF. CDR3 in DNA: TGTGCCAGCAGCTTGAACGGGCAGGGGGTCGACGAGCAGTACTTC.

The chain combines TRBV6-2 or TRBV6-3 with TRBJ1-4; D perhaps matches TRBD1 (5 bases). CDR1 and CDR2 (germline): MNHEY, SVGEGT. There are 12 residues in the CDR3. The V and J ends lost 6 bases and 5 bases respectively, with 7 bases between them. CDR3 sequence (DNA): TGTGCCAGCAGGCAGGGAAATGAAAAACTGTTTTTT. Amino acids: CASRQGNEKLFF.

This chain joins TRBV9 and TRBJ1-4; 9 positions agree with TRBD1. Germline V gene data show CDR1 as SGDLS and CDR2 as YYNGEE. V lost 3 bases, J lost 7 bases, and 4 bases stayed unmatched. This CDR3 region has 14 residues. The CDR3 DNA sequence: TGTGCCAGCAGCGACGGGACAGGGAGTGAAAAACTGTTTTTT. Its protein is CASSDGTGSEKLFF. The complete variable domain, with remaining parts taken from reference TRBV9 and TRBJ1-4, reads DSGVTQTPKHLITATGQRVTLRCSPRSGDLSVYWYQQSLDQGLQFLIQYYNGEERAKGNILERFSAQQFPDLHSELNLSSLELGDSALYFCASSDGTGSEKLFFGSGTQLSVL.

The chain uses TRBV7-3 and TRBJ1-6; D uncertain. Trimming removed 5 bases at V and 5 bases at J, with 7 bases between. From germline, CDR1 is SGHTA and CDR2 FQGTGA. There are 13 residues in the CDR3. This CDR3 is CASSAGDNSPLHF. The CDR3 region has the DNA TGTGCCAGCAGCGCAGGCGATAATTCACCCCTCCACTTT.

The V call is TRBV2, the J call TRBJ2-1; 15 bases line up with TRBD2. Germline-derived CDR1 and CDR2 are SNHLY and FYNNEI. The length of the CDR3 is 16 residues. V trimming: 6 bases; J trimming: 10 bases; junction bases outside the gene matches: 10. This CDR3 reads CASRDPGLAGGNEQFF. DNA of the CDR3: TGTGCCAGCAGAGACCCGGGACTAGCGGGGGGTAACGAGCAGTTCTTC.

V gene TRBV5-1 combines with J gene TRBJ2-7, with 8 positions matching TRBD1. Germline CDR1 and CDR2: SGHRS and YFSETQ. Unmatched junction bases numbered 5, after V lost 7 bases and J lost 5 bases. There are 12 residues in the CDR3. In nucleotides, the CDR3 is TGCGCCAGCCAAACGGACAGGGACGAGCAGTACTTC. Translating it yields CASQTDRDEQYF. The whole variable domain, remainder taken from reference TRBV5-1 and TRBJ2-7, is KAGVTQTPRYLIKTRGQQVTLSCSPISGHRSVSWYQQTPGQGLQFLFEYFSETQRNKGNFPGRFSGRQFSNSRSEMNVSTLELGDSALYLCASQTDRDEQYFGPGTRLTVT.

The sample holds many counts of this clonotype. The CDR3 reads CSAPIAGGPEEQFF. The CDR3 DNA reads TGCAGTGCTCCAATAGCGGGGGGGCCGGAGGAGCAGTTCTTC. The chain combines TRBV20-1 with TRBJ2-1, with TRBD2 identical over 11 bases. This CDR3 comprises 14 residues. V gave up 5 bases and J gave up 10 bases; unmatched junction bases: 10. Germline CDR1 and CDR2: DFQATT and SNEGSKA (reference sequence).

The chain has TRBV20-1 and TRBJ1-1; 7 positions match TRBD1. Per germline, CDR1 DFQATT and CDR2 SNEGSKA (reference sequence). CDR3 length: 15 residues. V gave up 0 bases and J gave up 3 bases; unmatched junction bases: 7. The CDR3: CSARDDREVDTEAFF. The CDR3 coding sequence is TGCAGTGCTAGAGATGACAGGGAAGTGGACACTGAAGCTTTCTTT.

This clonotype has more than one count but fewer than ten. The rearrangement joins TRBV19 to TRBJ2-7, with 9 bases lining up with TRBD1. Germline loops: CDR1 LNHDA, CDR2 SQIVND (reference sequence). V lost 5 bases to trimming and J lost 3 bases; unmatched junction nucleotides: 5. CDR3 length: 14 residues. The DNA of the CDR3 is TGTGCCAGTAGTCACGGGACAGGGAGCTACGAGCAGTACTTC. It is translated as CASSHGTGSYEQYF.

The chain joins TRBV10-3 to TRBJ1-1, with TRBD1 as a possible D gene (5 bases). CDR1 and CDR2 (germline): ENHRY, SYGVKD. Trimming cost V 0 bases and J 5 bases, with 13 bases left between them. The CDR3 spans 15 residues. The CDR3 nucleotides read TGTGCCATCAGTGAGTCTCGGGCCGAGGGGACTGAAGCTTTCTTT. It specifies CAISESRAEGTEAFF.

This clonotype was found many times. The rearrangement links TRBV29-1 to TRBJ1-5; D is ambiguous. Looked up from germline, CDR1 is SQVTM and CDR2 is ANQGSEA. This CDR3 contains 14 residues. The V end was cut by 0 bases, the J end by 0 bases, with 6 bases between. In DNA form, the CDR3 reads TGCAGCGTTGAAGATCGGAATAGCAATCAGCCCCAGCATTTT. Its translation: CSVEDRNSNQPQHF.

The rearrangement joins TRBV7-9 to TRBJ2-1; 11 nucleotides match TRBD2. In germline, CDR1 is SEHNR, CDR2 FQNEAQ (reference sequence). The CDR3 totals 16 residues. V lost 5 bases and J lost 8; bases outside the gene matches: 11. CDR3: CASSPRGSGRADEQFF. As DNA, the CDR3 is TGTGCCAGCAGCCCTCGGGGTAGCGGGAGGGCAGATGAGCAGTTCTTC.

Of note for this clonotype: An end of the junction does not agree with germline; a read error may underlie this. The chain joins TRBV20-1 to TRBJ1-3; the match to TRBD1 covers 7 bases. The length of the CDR3 is 16 residues. Germline V CDR1 and CDR2: DFQATT, SNEGSKA (reference sequence). The CDR3 sequence: CSASWAGGYSGNTIYF. CDR3 nucleotide sequence: TGCAGTGCTAGCTGGGCAGGGGGGTATTCTGGAAACACGATATATTTT.

The V gene is TRBV6-1, the J gene TRBJ2-7; 9 bases are shared with TRBD2. J gave up 2 bases and V 8 bases, and 7 bases lay outside the gene matches. This CDR3 comprises 14 residues. CDR1 and CDR2 (germline): MNHNS, SASEGT. CDR3 sequence (DNA): TGTGCCAGCTCACCACCTAGCGGGACCTACGAGCAGTACTTC. Encoded protein: CASSPPSGTYEQYF.

On this clonotype itself: A much larger clone differs from this one at a single base, so this may be a read error. This chain links TRBV3-1 with TRBJ2-1, with TRBD2 matching 9 bases. The V gene's germline CDR1 is LGHDT and CDR2 YNNKEL (reference sequence). The length of the CDR3 is 14 residues. The CDR3 DNA is TGTGCCAGCAGCCGGCGGGGGGGTTACAATGAGCAGCTCTTC. Translated, it gives CASSRRGGYNEQLF.

This chain joins TRBV7-2 and TRBJ2-1, with 7 positions matching TRBD2. The V and J ends lost 1 base and 8 bases, in that order; junction bases with no gene match: 5. Germline V lookup: CDR1 SGHTA, CDR2 FQGNSA. CDR3 length: 14 residues. The CDR3 DNA sequence: TGTGCCAGCAGCTTAGGGGACTATAGCCATGAGCAGTTCTTC. This translates into CASSLGDYSHEQFF.

The V call is TRBV6-5, the J call TRBJ1-6; possible D gene TRBD1, 6 bases. V shed 4 bases and J shed 5 bases, with 15 bases lying between them. CDR3 length: 16 residues. The germline gives CDR1 MNHEY, CDR2 SVGAGI. The CDR3 is CASSSALTGNNSPLHF. The CDR3 DNA is TGTGCCAGCAGTTCCGCGTTAACAGGGAATAATTCACCCCTCCACTTT.

Remarks on this clonotype: The CDR3 end shows no conserved phenylalanine or tryptophan, and so a read error is likely. The rearrangement joins TRBV7-9 to TRBJ2-3; no clear D gene. The CDR3 is 13 residues long. V gave up 4 bases and J gave up 4 bases, with 9 bases separating them. The germline CDR1 and CDR2 sequences are SEHNR and FQNEAQ (reference sequence). CDR3 sequence: CASSSSLADTQYL. The DNA for the CDR3 is TGTGCCAGCAGCTCCTCTTTGGCAGATACGCAGTATCTT.

This clonotype was observed once. The rearrangement links TRBV24-1 to TRBJ2-2, with D uncertain. Deletions cut 10 bases from V and 2 bases from J, with 4 bases between. The CDR3 extends over 11 amino acids. The germline V gene has CDR1 KGHDR and CDR2 SFDVKD. The CDR3 loop reads CATSNTGELFF. In nucleotides, the CDR3 is TGTGCCACAAGTAACACCGGGGAGCTGTTTTTT.

The sample holds a few counts of this clonotype. Because the CDR3's place on the DNA is in doubt, the DNA is left out and the CDR3 is given as listed by TCRdb. The rearrangement links TRBV2 to TRBJ1-5; the table's D call, TRBD1, has no DNA check behind it. Inclusive of both ends, the CDR3 amounts to 20 amino acids. Germline-derived CDR1 and CDR2 are SNHLY and FYNNEI. CDR3: CASRRQTSAFFGQGNQPQHF.

The J gene is TRBJ2-1, the V gene TRBV10-3; 11 positions match TRBD2. The CDR3 totals 15 residues. Germline V gene sequence: CDR1 ENHRY, CDR2 SYGVKD. The ends lost 1 base at V and 5 bases at J; junction bases unmatched: 1. The CDR3 region has the DNA TGTGCCATCAGTGAGTTACTAGCGGGAGACAATGAGCAGTTCTTC. Its protein product is CAISELLAGDNEQFF.

Regarding this clonotype: Since a much larger clone is just one base distant, this may be a read error. J is TRBJ1-6 and V is TRBV27; tentatively, D is TRBD1 (6 bases). The germline V and J ends were trimmed by 5 bases and 8 bases, with 13 bases remaining between them. The germline V gene has CDR1 MNHEY and CDR2 SMNVEV (reference sequence). The length of the CDR3 is 14 residues. CDR3 residues: CASSLTGKHSPLHF. The DNA of the CDR3 is TGTGCCAGCAGTCTCACAGGGAAACATTCACCCCTCCACTTT.